Reported below is one TCR beta chain. The data were taken from a study of blood T cell repertoires in COVID-19. The CDR3 length is 16 residues. Per germline, CDR1 SGHVS and CDR2 FNYEAQ. Unmatched junction bases numbered 14, after V lost 4 bases and J lost 9 bases. TCRdb's copy holds only in-frame clones and misses some; the assay was immunoSEQ multiplex PCR. The sample yields about 210,000 clones, about 86% seen once. Sequencing input: PBMCs or T cells enriched from blood (not recorded which). The genes are TRBV7-6 and TRBJ2-1; 8 bases are a match to TRBD2. The clonotype originates from a woman in her fifties or sixties with acute COVID-19. CDR3 DNA: TGTGCCAGCAGCTCCCAACCCGGGACTAGTCCTGTTGAGCAGTTCTTC. Its translation: CASSSQPGTSPVEQFF. Variable domain in full (rest from reference TRBV7-6 and TRBJ2-1): GAGVSQSPRYKVTKRGQDVALRCDPISGHVSLYWYRQALGQGPEFLTYFNYEAQQDKSGLPNDRFSAERPEGSISTLTIQRTEQRDSAMYRCASSSQPGTSPVEQFFGPGTRLTVL.